This T cell receptor (beta chain) appears in the sequencing data of a study of shared clonotypes between healthy human individuals. This CDR3 region has 13 residues. Trimming took 6 bases from V and 0 from J, leaving 12 bases between them. CDR1 and CDR2 from the germline V gene are SQVTM and ANQGSEA. Profiling relied on immunoSEQ multiplex PCR, and the TCRdb table lists in-frame clones only, not all of them. Of 1.6 million or so clones in the sample, approximately 98.5% were seen once. Sequencing used naive CD4+ T cells sorted from blood. Subset denoted: CD45RA+ positively selected. The TCR sequence derives from a man in his thirties or forties in good health. The chain carries TRBV29-1 and TRBJ2-7; unclear D gene. CDR3 protein: CSVVRSSSYEQYF. CDR3 bases: TGCAGCGTGGTCCGAAGTAGCTCCTACGAGCAGTACTTC.